The 14 T cell receptor beta chains presented below share a single source sample, sequenced in a study of shared clonotypes between healthy human individuals. In the naive CD8 group, cells lacked CD45RO and were positively selected for CCR7, so terminally differentiated effector memory CD45RA+ cells were left out. The repertoire was sequenced with immunoSEQ multiplex PCR; TCRdb's copy has only in-frame clones and lacks some. The sample includes 450,000 to 700,000 clones, around 95% of them seen just once. The sample comprised naive CD8+ T cells sorted from blood. Receptors were obtained from a woman younger than 45 in good health.

The V and J genes are TRBV27 and TRBJ2-2; 10 bases line up with TRBD1. The germline V gene has CDR1 MNHEY and CDR2 SMNVEV (reference sequence). J gave up 5 bases and V 6 bases, and 9 bases lay outside the gene matches. The CDR3 is 16 amino acids. The CDR3 protein is CASSRGTGDWTGELFF. The CDR3 coding sequence is TGTGCCAGCAGCCGTGGGACAGGGGATTGGACCGGGGAGCTGTTTTTT.

For the CDR3, the DNA is TGTGCCAGCAGTTTAGCGGGAAACTACGAGCAGTACTTC. Translating it yields CASSLAGNYEQYF. The chain recombines TRBV6-6 with TRBJ2-7, with 8 bases identical to TRBD2. V was clipped by 4 bases and J by 3 bases; unmatched bases: 2. Germline loops: CDR1 MNHNY, CDR2 SVGAGI (reference sequence). The CDR3 extends over 13 amino acids.

The chain joins TRBV15 to TRBJ2-5, with D perhaps TRBD1 (8 bases). The CDR3 runs 15 residues. V was pared by 5 bases and J by 5 bases, with 18 bases between. Germline assignment: CDR1 LNHNV and CDR2 YYDKDF (reference sequence). CDR3 in amino acids: CATSLDRGGGETQYF. The DNA of the CDR3 is TGTGCCACCAGCTTAGACAGGGGAGGGGGTGAGACCCAGTACTTC.

This chain uses TRBV30 with TRBJ2-7; TRBD1 is a possible D gene (7 bases). Germline V lookup: CDR1 GTSNPN, CDR2 SVGIG (reference sequence). The CDR3 consists of 11 residues. V shed 1 base and J shed 9 bases, with 10 bases lying between them. The CDR3 region is CAWSDQGGQYF. CDR3 bases: TGTGCCTGGAGTGATCAGGGGGGGCAGTACTTC.

The V and J genes are TRBV7-9 and TRBJ1-5; TRBD1 might be the D (5 bases). CDR1 is SEHNR and CDR2 is FQNEAQ in the germline V gene (reference sequence). CDR3 length: 13 residues. V was shortened by 3 bases and J by 7 bases, with 10 bases between the two germline ends. The CDR3 here is CASSFGQQQPQHF. The CDR3, as DNA: TGTGCCAGCAGCTTCGGACAACAGCAGCCCCAGCATTTT.

The genes are TRBV29-1 and TRBJ2-1; D is ambiguous. V was trimmed by 3 bases and J by 7 bases, leaving 13 bases between them. This CDR3 region has 13 residues. CDR1 is SQVTM and CDR2 is ANQGSEA in the germline V gene. The CDR3 DNA sequence: TGCAGCGTTGAGAGCCCAAAAGGGAATGAGCAGTTCTTC. Amino acids: CSVESPKGNEQFF.

The genes are TRBV28 and TRBJ1-5; TRBD1 might be the D (5 bases). Germline-derived CDR1 and CDR2 are MDHEN and SYDVKM. V was cut by 5 bases and J by 7 bases, with 12 bases left in between. The CDR3 totals 13 residues. CDR3 sequence (DNA): TGTGCCAGCAGTCCCTGGGACGGGCAGCCCCAGCATTTT. Residues: CASSPWDGQPQHF.

The V and J genes are TRBV27 and TRBJ2-3; TRBD2 agrees at 13 bases. The V and J ends lost 8 bases and 6 bases, in that order; junction bases with no gene match: 8. Germline CDR1 reads MNHEY; CDR2 reads SMNVEV (reference sequence). The CDR3 consists of 15 residues. The CDR3 region has the DNA TGTGCCAGCGGTAGACTAGCGGGGGGTGGCGATACGCAGTATTTT. It is translated as CASGRLAGGGDTQYF.

The V call is TRBV7-2, the J call TRBJ2-5; a weak D match, TRBD2 (5 bases). Per germline, CDR1 SGHTA and CDR2 FQGNSA. The V gene lost 2 bases and the J gene lost 3 bases, with 10 bases spanning the gap. This CDR3 contains 14 residues. The CDR3 here is CASSLNLAEETQYF. CDR3 sequence (DNA): TGTGCCAGCAGCTTAAATCTAGCAGAAGAGACCCAGTACTTC.

The genes are TRBV9 and TRBJ1-4; 7 bases fit TRBD1. The CDR3 is made up of 14 amino acids. V was pared by 3 bases and J by 7 bases, with 6 bases of the junction left unmatched. CDR1 and CDR2 from the germline V gene are SGDLS and YYNGEE. CDR3 in DNA: TGTGCCAGCAGCGCCGAGGGGGCGGGTGAAAAACTGTTTTTT. Translating it yields CASSAEGAGEKLFF.

The chain has TRBV5-4 and TRBJ2-5; D may match TRBD1 or TRBD2 (5 bases each). Trimming took 4 bases from V and 7 from J, leaving 14 bases between them. Looked up from germline, CDR1 is SGHNT and CDR2 is YYREEE (reference sequence). The CDR3 totals 13 residues. DNA for the CDR3: TGTGCCAGCAGCAGGGACGGTGGTAGGACCCAGTACTTC. Its protein product is CASSRDGGRTQYF.

The table lists this clone with a count of one. The chain recombines TRBV11-2 with TRBJ2-7; TRBD2 aligns across 9 bases. CDR1 SGHAT and CDR2 FQNNGV come from the germline V gene. CDR3 size: 16 residues. With 1 base clipped from V and 7 bases from J, the junction kept 11 bases outside the gene matches. The CDR3 reads CASSLVAASGDGEQYF. In DNA, the CDR3 is TGTGCCAGCAGCTTAGTGGCCGCTAGCGGGGACGGGGAGCAGTACTTC.

This clone was counted a single time. The V and J genes are TRBV10-3 and TRBJ2-1, with D unresolved. This CDR3 contains 17 residues. Germline lookup yields CDR1 ENHRY and CDR2 SYGVKD. V lost 2 bases and J lost 8, with 22 bases in between. In DNA, the CDR3 is TGTGCCATCAGTGAGGACATCCGGAGTAAGGACGGCCATGAGCAGTTCTTC. It translates to CAISEDIRSKDGHEQFF.

V gene TRBV15 combines with J gene TRBJ1-1; D gene unclear. V lost 0 bases and J lost 6, with 5 bases in between. This CDR3 is 12 amino acids long. The germline V gene has CDR1 LNHNV and CDR2 YYDKDF (reference sequence). The CDR3 sequence: CATSRELAEAFF. The CDR3 DNA reads TGTGCCACCAGCAGAGAGTTGGCTGAAGCTTTCTTT.